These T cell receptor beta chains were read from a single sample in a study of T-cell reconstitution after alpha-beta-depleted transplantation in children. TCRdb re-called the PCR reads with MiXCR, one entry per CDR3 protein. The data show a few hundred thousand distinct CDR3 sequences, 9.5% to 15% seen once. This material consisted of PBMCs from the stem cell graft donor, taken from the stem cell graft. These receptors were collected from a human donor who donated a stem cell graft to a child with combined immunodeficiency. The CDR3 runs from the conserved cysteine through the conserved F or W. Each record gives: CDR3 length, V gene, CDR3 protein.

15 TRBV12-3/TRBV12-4 CASSRRRGTDEKLFF
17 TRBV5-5 CASSFFGGAGGTDTQYF
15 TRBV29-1 CSVVGGARSTDTQYF
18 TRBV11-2 CASSSGQGKGSGSYEQYF
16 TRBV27 CASSLTPLRRAYEQYF
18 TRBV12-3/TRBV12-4 CASSFLARTRVVNTEAFF
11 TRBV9 CASSRRNEQFF
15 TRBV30 CAWSGLVRSYNEQFF
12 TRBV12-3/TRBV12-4 CASSPQERGYTF
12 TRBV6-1 CASSIRDRGQFF
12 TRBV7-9 CASSQGDYEQYF
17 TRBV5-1 CASSPGLAPAERETQYF
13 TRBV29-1 CSAGQTGANVLTF
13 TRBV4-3 CASSQTSGSDQFF
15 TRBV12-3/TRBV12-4 CASSRNGATRKRQFF
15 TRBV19 CASSIGGTNNQPQHF
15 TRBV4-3 CASSHRGGQSYEQYF
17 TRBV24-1 CATSDPTSGRVGETQYF
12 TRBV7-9 CASSYVSNEQFF
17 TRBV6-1 CASSRNSGLTKYNEQFF
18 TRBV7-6 CASSPSAAGGIFAGELFF
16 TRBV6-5 CASSSIRDRAFYGYTF
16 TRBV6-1 CASRPDRGPITDTQYF
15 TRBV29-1 CSVEGADRLNTEAFF
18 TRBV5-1 CASSFRGTSGAPVDTQYF
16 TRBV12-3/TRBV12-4 CASSLAGLADSGELFF
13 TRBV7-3 CASSQNRLGEQYF
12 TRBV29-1 CSTVFLEAEAFF
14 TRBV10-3 CAISDWANHNEQFF
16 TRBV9 CASSVGGAGRQETQYF
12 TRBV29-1 CSGSDRLIQAFF
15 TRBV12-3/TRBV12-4 CASSLYSKSSYEQYF
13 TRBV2 CASTSGISNEQFF
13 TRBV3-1 CASGGLARNEQFF
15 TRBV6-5 CASSQLAGGLYEQYF
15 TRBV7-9 CASSPVQGPYQPQHF
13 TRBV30 CAWGGGERDTQYF
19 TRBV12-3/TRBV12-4 CASSFTGASTTYSNQPQHF
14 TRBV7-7 CASSLVAGAETQYF
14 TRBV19 CASMSSGANYGYTF
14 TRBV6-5 CASSYRWESYEQYF
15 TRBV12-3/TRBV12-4 CASSLDRGVGETQYF
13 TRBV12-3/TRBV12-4 CASSKTALPEAFF
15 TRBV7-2 CASSLASGVRDIQYF
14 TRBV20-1 CSASPLNGSYGYTF
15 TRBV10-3 CAISESTGGNEKLFF
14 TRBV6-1 CASSRDSPNTEAFF
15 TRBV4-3 CASSPGTRESNEQFF
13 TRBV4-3 CASSQDAPNEQFF
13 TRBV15 CATSSPRVYEQYF
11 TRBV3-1 CASSRGRGYTF
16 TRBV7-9 CASSIPWGTEITEAFF
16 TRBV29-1 CSVGPGTGTGANVLTF
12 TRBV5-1 CASSLNHYEQYF
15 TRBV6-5 CASSFRRFTNSPLHF